This passage covers 30 T cell receptor beta chains from one sample sequenced in a study of response to subunit inactivated influenza vaccine (dated by TCRdb to 2016 to 2019). Library creation used RT-PCR. The instrument was an Illumina HiSeq 2500. The public reads were run again by TCRdb, first through fastp at Q25 and then through MiXCR, and only productive beta chains were kept. CDR3 protein duplicates are merged, each entry listing the most common genes and DNA. This sample holds fewer than 250,000 distinct CDR3 sequences; under 15% were observed only once. Roughly 26% of the sample comes from the top ten. The sample consisted of CD8+ T cells sorted from PBMCs, taken more than 4 days after vaccination. The source of these receptors is a middle-aged man who received an inactivated influenza vaccine. Donor details come from another sample of the same person, matched by shared clones.

The sample holds many counts of this clonotype. The chain recombines TRBV4-3 with TRBJ1-1; unclear D gene. Germline V lookup: CDR1 LGHNA, CDR2 YSLEER. The CDR3 consists of 15 residues. V dropped 1 base and J dropped 3 bases, with 12 bases sitting between them. The CDR3 sequence: CASSQGSFGYTEAFF. CDR3 bases: TGCGCCAGCAGCCAAGGTTCATTCGGATACACTGAAGCTTTCTTT.

The V gene is TRBV29-1, the J gene TRBJ2-5, with D perhaps given as TRBD1 or TRBD2 (5 bases each). Germline CDR1 is SQVTM and CDR2 is ANQGSEA. This CDR3 contains 14 residues. V lost 4 bases and J lost 5, with 17 bases in between. The CDR3 sequence: CSVVPGPVVETQYF. The CDR3 nucleotides are TGCAGCGTTGTCCCGGGGCCAGTTGTGGAGACCCAGTACTTC.

The chain has TRBV5-1 and TRBJ2-5; 7 positions agree with TRBD1. V shed 5 bases, J shed 3 bases, and the junction held 4 bases outside the gene matches. The CDR3 sequence is 13 residues long. Looked up from germline, CDR1 is SGHRS and CDR2 is YFSETQ. As DNA, the CDR3 is TGCGCCAGCAGGCAGACAGGGAAAGAGACCCAGTACTTC. Amino acids: CASRQTGKETQYF.

This chain links TRBV5-1 with TRBJ1-4; 7 nucleotides agree with TRBD1. V dropped 4 bases and J dropped 5; count of bases not matched to a gene: 5. Germline loops: CDR1 SGHRS, CDR2 YFSETQ. This CDR3 has 14 amino acids. CDR3 coding DNA: TGCGCCAGCAGCCACGGACAGGCCAATGAAAAACTGTTTTTT. The encoded protein is CASSHGQANEKLFF.

Ten or more counts support this clonotype. The chain is built from TRBV4-2 and TRBJ2-5; 10 bases map to TRBD2. Germline V gene lookup returns CDR1 LGHNA and CDR2 YNFKEQ. After removal of 3 bases from V and 5 bases from J, the junction contained 9 bases not matched to a gene. The CDR3 has 16 residues. DNA for the CDR3: TGTGCCAGCAGCCACCTCCTAGCGGGGGTGGTTGAGACCCAGTACTTC. This gives the protein CASSHLLAGVVETQYF.

This chain links TRBV30 with TRBJ2-7; unclear D gene. CDR1 is GTSNPN and CDR2 is SVGIG in the germline V gene (reference sequence). V was shortened by 2 bases and J by 2 bases, with 4 bases between the two germline ends. The CDR3 loop spans 11 amino acids. Here the CDR3 DNA reads TGTGCCTGGAGTCAGACCTACGAGCAGTACTTC. Its protein is CAWSQTYEQYF.

This chain joins TRBV28 and TRBJ2-7, with 7 bases aligning to TRBD1. The V and J ends lost 6 bases and 6 bases, in that order; junction bases with no gene match: 5. Looked up from germline, CDR1 is MDHEN and CDR2 is SYDVKM. CDR3 length: 12 amino acids. CDR3 protein: CASSEQGIEQYF. The CDR3 DNA reads TGTGCCAGCAGCGAACAGGGGATCGAGCAGTACTTC.

Ten or more counts support this clonotype. This chain connects TRBV12-3 or TRBV12-4 to TRBJ2-1, with a weak D call TRBD2 (5 bases). V lost 7 bases, J lost 2 bases, and 15 bases lay in between. This CDR3 has 15 residues. The CDR3 DNA reads as TGTGCCAGCACCCTCAGCGGCACCACCTACAATGAGCAGTTCTTC. Residues: CASTLSGTTYNEQFF.

The sample holds a few counts of this clonotype. The chain recombines TRBV11-2 with TRBJ2-1; D unclear. The germline gives CDR1 SGHAT, CDR2 FQNNGV. This CDR3 spans 12 amino acids. The ends were cut back, 6 bases at V and 4 bases at J, with 7 bases in the middle. In nucleotides, the CDR3 is TGTGCCAGCAGAGGAAAATACAATGAGCAGTTCTTC. Residues: CASRGKYNEQFF.

The chain joins TRBV27 to TRBJ2-2; 11 bases line up with TRBD1. V gave up 3 bases and J gave up 1 base; unmatched junction bases: 4. The CDR3 has 17 amino acids. CDR1 is MNHEY, CDR2 SMNVEV, per germline (reference sequence). The chain's CDR3 is CASSFAGQGGNTGELFF. The CDR3 nucleotides read TGTGCCAGCAGTTTCGCGGGACAGGGGGGGAACACCGGGGAGCTGTTTTTT.

V gene TRBV7-2 combines with J gene TRBJ1-3; D is perhaps TRBD1 (5 bases). The length of the CDR3 is 16 residues. V lost 5 bases and J lost 4, with 18 bases in between. Germline loops: CDR1 SGHTA, CDR2 FQGNSA. The CDR3 DNA is TGTGCCAGCAGCCAGACGTCGCGGGGCGGCGGAAACACCATATATTTT. It encodes CASSQTSRGGGNTIYF.

This clonotype has a count of ten or more. The CDR3 nucleotides are TGTGCCAGCAGCTTATCGTCGCCGCTTCATGCCCAGTACTTC. Translated, it gives CASSLSSPLHAQYF. The V call is TRBV7-9, the J call TRBJ2-7; no firm D call. Germline-derived CDR1 and CDR2 are SEHNR and FQNEAQ (reference sequence). CDR3 length: 14 residues. The V end was cut by 2 bases, the J end by 10 bases, with 18 bases between. Full variable domain (rest looked up from reference TRBV7-9 and TRBJ2-7): DTGVSQNPRHKITKRGQNVTFRCDPISEHNRLYWYRQTLGQGPEFLTYFQNEAQLEKSRLLSDRFSAERPKGSFSTLEIQRTEQGDSAMYLCASSLSSPLHAQYFGPGTRLTVT.

A few counts support this clonotype. The chain combines TRBV28 with TRBJ2-7; 9 nucleotides match TRBD2. V dropped 5 bases and J dropped 5; count of bases not matched to a gene: 19. There are 18 residues in the CDR3. From germline, CDR1 is MDHEN and CDR2 SYDVKM. The CDR3: CASSSRDIDLAGSNEQYF. CDR3 DNA: TGTGCCAGCAGTAGCCGGGACATTGATCTAGCGGGATCTAACGAGCAGTACTTC. Full variable domain (remainder filled in from reference TRBV28 and TRBJ2-7): DVKVTQSSRYLVKRTGEKVFLECVQDMDHENMFWYRQDPGLGLRLIYFSYDVKMKEKGDIPEGYSVSREKKERFSLILESASTNQTSMYLCASSSRDIDLAGSNEQYFGPGTRLTVT.

This clonotype was counted only a few times. At one end the junction does not follow the germline gene, possibly because of a read error. The chain couples TRBV6-5 to TRBJ2-4, with D perhaps TRBD2 (5 bases). This CDR3 has 11 residues. Per the germline V gene, CDR1 is MNHEY and CDR2 is SVGAGI. CDR3 DNA sequence: TGTGCCAGCAGCCCCCGGTCAAGCGGCCCCTTC. This encodes CASSPRSSGPF.

The chain links TRBV7-6 to TRBJ2-6; 8 nucleotides match TRBD2. With V trimmed by 5 bases and J by 0 bases, 6 bases remained unmatched. The CDR3 runs 17 residues. Per germline, CDR1 SGHVS and CDR2 FNYEAQ. This CDR3 is CASSPLGGVSGANVLTF. CDR3 coding DNA: TGTGCCAGCAGCCCCCTCGGGGGGGTCTCTGGGGCCAACGTCCTGACTTTC.

J is TRBJ2-1 and V is TRBV7-9, with TRBD2 as a possible D gene (6 bases). This CDR3 has 14 amino acids. The ends were cut back, 5 bases at V and 5 bases at J, with 13 bases in the middle. The germline gives CDR1 SEHNR, CDR2 FQNEAQ (reference sequence). Here the CDR3 DNA reads TGTGCCAGCAGCCCTAGCGTTTATGACAATGAGCAGTTCTTC. As protein: CASSPSVYDNEQFF.

In its sample, this clonotype was seen once. The genes are TRBV19 and TRBJ2-3; no clear D gene. Germline V gene data show CDR1 as LNHDA and CDR2 as SQIVND (reference sequence). V was cut by 7 bases and J by 2 bases, with 10 bases left in between. The CDR3 has 13 residues. The CDR3, as DNA: TGTGCCAGTATTGACTGGCTCACAGATACGCAGTATTTT. It encodes CASIDWLTDTQYF.

This rearrangement joins TRBV7-2 to TRBJ2-7; D is possibly TRBD2 (5 bases). Germline V gene sequence: CDR1 SGHTA, CDR2 FQGNSA. This CDR3 is 13 amino acids long. Trimming took off 2 bases at V and 6 bases at J, with 11 bases between the two ends. The CDR3 nucleotides are TGTGCCAGCAGCTTAACGGACTTTTCCGAGCAGTACTTC. The encoded protein is CASSLTDFSEQYF.

CDR3 loop: CASRTGTGAYNEQFF. CDR3 nucleotides: TGTGCCAGCAGGACCGGGACCGGGGCCTACAATGAGCAGTTCTTC. This chain connects TRBV12-3 or TRBV12-4 to TRBJ2-1; D tentatively reads TRBD1 or TRBD2 (5 bases each). Trimming took off 6 bases at V and 2 bases at J, with 14 bases between the two ends. This CDR3 has 15 amino acids.

A few counts support this clonotype. This chain joins TRBV6-6 and TRBJ2-1; D gene ambiguous. The CDR3 runs to 11 residues. Germline V gene lookup returns CDR1 MNHNY and CDR2 SVGAGI (reference sequence). V lost 1 base and J lost 8, with 3 bases in between. The CDR3 here is CASSYFDEQFF. Here the CDR3 DNA reads TGTGCCAGCAGTTACTTCGATGAGCAGTTCTTC.

The chain is built from TRBV4-2 and TRBJ2-1, with D perhaps matching TRBD1 (7 bases). Germline V gene lookup returns CDR1 LGHNA and CDR2 YNFKEQ. This CDR3 is 13 amino acids long. Trimming shortened V by 2 bases and J by 8 bases, and 10 bases separated the two germline ends. Here the CDR3 reads CASSQRRGDEQFF. CDR3 coding DNA: TGTGCCAGCAGCCAACGCAGGGGGGATGAGCAGTTCTTC.

The chain couples TRBV28 to TRBJ2-7; D not resolved. Trimming took off 2 bases at V and 5 bases at J, with 7 bases between the two ends. CDR1 and CDR2 from the germline V gene are MDHEN and SYDVKM. This CDR3 spans 12 amino acids. The CDR3 sequence: CASSLSKDEQYF. In DNA, the CDR3 is TGTGCCAGCAGTTTAAGTAAGGACGAGCAGTACTTC.

The chain links TRBV5-1 to TRBJ2-5, with D perhaps TRBD1 (6 bases). This CDR3 is 15 amino acids long. From germline, CDR1 is SGHRS and CDR2 YFSETQ. The ends were cut back, 2 bases at V and 2 bases at J, with 13 bases in the middle. The CDR3 DNA sequence: TGCGCCAGCAGCTTATCAGGGGTCCCTCAAGAGACCCAGTACTTC. Translation gives CASSLSGVPQETQYF.

This clonotype was found a few times. The chain carries TRBV11-2 and TRBJ2-7, with D possibly being TRBD2 (6 bases). The ends were cut back, 4 bases at V and 3 bases at J, with 13 bases in the middle. CDR1 is SGHAT, CDR2 FQNNGV, per germline. The CDR3 loop spans 14 amino acids. Here the CDR3 reads CASSSGGDLYEQYF. The DNA for the CDR3 is TGTGCCAGCAGCTCCGGGGGAGATCTCTACGAGCAGTACTTC.

This clonotype was seen a few times. The chain is built from TRBV28 and TRBJ2-7, with 16 bases identical to TRBD2. Germline CDR1 reads MDHEN; CDR2 reads SYDVKM. The V and J ends lost 4 bases and 7 bases, in that order; junction bases with no gene match: 4. The CDR3 runs to 15 residues. The CDR3 DNA follows: TGTGCCAGCAGTTCTCCGGGACTAGCGGGAGGGGAGCAGTACTTC. Amino acid sequence: CASSSPGLAGGEQYF. The full variable domain, with the rest looked up from reference TRBV28 and TRBJ2-7, is DVKVTQSSRYLVKRTGEKVFLECVQDMDHENMFWYRQDPGLGLRLIYFSYDVKMKEKGDIPEGYSVSREKKERFSLILESASTNQTSMYLCASSSPGLAGGEQYFGPGTRLTVT.

This clonotype was seen a handful of times. V and J are TRBV7-6 and TRBJ2-5, with D perhaps matching TRBD1 (5 bases). The CDR3 has 13 residues. V was cut by 5 bases and J by 8 bases, with 15 bases left in between. Per the germline V gene, CDR1 is SGHVS and CDR2 is FNYEAQ. In DNA form, the CDR3 reads TGTGCCAGCAGCCAGACAGAATCGAGTACCCAGTACTTC. Translated, it gives CASSQTESSTQYF.

CDR3 sequence (DNA): TGTGCCAGCACGCTACGGGGCGTGGGAAACGAGCAGTACTTC. Translation gives CASTLRGVGNEQYF. This chain uses TRBV11-1 with TRBJ2-7; either TRBD1 or TRBD2 may supply D (5 bases each). CDR3 size: 14 residues. Germline V gene lookup returns CDR1 SGHAT and CDR2 FQDESV (reference sequence). V was pared by 7 bases and J by 5 bases, with 18 bases between.

This clonotype was recorded many times. This sequence joins TRBV30 and TRBJ1-2; unclear D gene. CDR3 size: 11 residues. V was shortened by 1 base and J by 2 bases, with 2 bases between the two germline ends. CDR1 is GTSNPN, CDR2 SVGIG, per germline (reference sequence). The DNA for the CDR3 is TGTGCCTGGAGTGAAAACTATGGCTACACCTTC. The encoded protein is CAWSENYGYTF.

This clonotype was detected only a few times. The chain couples TRBV5-6 to TRBJ2-1; unclear D gene. Germline lookup yields CDR1 SGHDT and CDR2 YYEEEE. The CDR3 is 12 residues long. The V end was cut by 0 bases, the J end by 9 bases, with 7 bases between. This CDR3 is CASSLGEVEQFF. CDR3 DNA: TGTGCCAGCAGCTTGGGAGAGGTTGAGCAGTTCTTC.

The V gene is TRBV4-2, the J gene TRBJ2-1; D uncertain. Germline V gives CDR1 LGHNA, CDR2 YNFKEQ. Trimming took off 4 bases at V and 3 bases at J, with 10 bases between the two ends. This CDR3 region has 14 residues. CDR3 loop: CASSPPGFYNEQFF. Here the CDR3 DNA reads TGTGCCAGCAGCCCCCCCGGGTTCTACAATGAGCAGTTCTTC.